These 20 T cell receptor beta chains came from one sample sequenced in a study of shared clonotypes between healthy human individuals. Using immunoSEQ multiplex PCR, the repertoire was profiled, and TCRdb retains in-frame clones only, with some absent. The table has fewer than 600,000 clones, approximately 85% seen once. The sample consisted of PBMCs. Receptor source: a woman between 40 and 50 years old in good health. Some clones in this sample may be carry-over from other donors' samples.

The CDR3, as DNA: TGTGCCAGCTCACCAAGCGCAGGGGCGCCCGGAGACTATGGCTACACCTTC. Its protein is CASSPSAGAPGDYGYTF. V usage is TRBV18 and J usage is TRBJ1-2; a possible D gene is TRBD1 (6 bases). CDR3 length equals 17 residues. V lost 2 bases to trimming and J lost 3 bases, with 19 bases between them. Germline V lookup: CDR1 KGHSH, CDR2 LQKENI. Based on the CDR3 plus reference TRBV18 and TRBJ1-2, the full variable domain is NAGVMQNPRHLVRRRGQEARLRCSPMKGHSHVYWYRQLPEEGLKFMVYLQKENIIDESGMPKERFSAEFPKEGPSILRIQQVVRGDSAAYFCASSPSAGAPGDYGYTFGSGTRLTVV.

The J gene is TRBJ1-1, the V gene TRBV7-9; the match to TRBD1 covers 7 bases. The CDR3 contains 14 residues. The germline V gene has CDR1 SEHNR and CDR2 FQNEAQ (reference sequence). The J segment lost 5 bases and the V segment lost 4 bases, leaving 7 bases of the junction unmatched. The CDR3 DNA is TGTGCCAGCAGCTCGGCAGGGGGATATACTGAAGCTTTCTTT. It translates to CASSSAGGYTEAFF.

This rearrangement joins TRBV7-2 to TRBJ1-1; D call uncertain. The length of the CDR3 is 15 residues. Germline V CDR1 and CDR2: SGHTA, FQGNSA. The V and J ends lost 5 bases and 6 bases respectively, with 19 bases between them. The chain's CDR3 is CASSPSRASRAEAFF. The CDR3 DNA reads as TGTGCCAGCAGCCCATCTCGGGCCTCACGAGCTGAAGCTTTCTTT.

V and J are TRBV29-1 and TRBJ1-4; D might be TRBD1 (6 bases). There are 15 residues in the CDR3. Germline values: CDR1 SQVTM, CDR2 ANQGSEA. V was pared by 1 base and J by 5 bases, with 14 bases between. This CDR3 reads CSVEVPPGENEKLFF. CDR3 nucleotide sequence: TGCAGCGTTGAAGTTCCGCCAGGGGAAAATGAAAAACTGTTTTTT. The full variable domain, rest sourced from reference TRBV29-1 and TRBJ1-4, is SAVISQKPSRDICQRGTSLTIQCQVDSQVTMMFWYRQQPGQSLTLIATANQGSEATYESGFVIDKFPISRPNLTFSTLTVSNMSPEDSSIYLCSVEVPPGENEKLFFGSGTQLSVL.

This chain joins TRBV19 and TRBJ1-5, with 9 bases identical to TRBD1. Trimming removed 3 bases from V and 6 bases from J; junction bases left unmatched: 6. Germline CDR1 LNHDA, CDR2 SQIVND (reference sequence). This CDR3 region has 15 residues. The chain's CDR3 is CASSMGTGSTQPQHF. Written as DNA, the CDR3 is TGTGCCAGTAGTATGGGGACAGGGTCTACTCAGCCCCAGCATTTT.

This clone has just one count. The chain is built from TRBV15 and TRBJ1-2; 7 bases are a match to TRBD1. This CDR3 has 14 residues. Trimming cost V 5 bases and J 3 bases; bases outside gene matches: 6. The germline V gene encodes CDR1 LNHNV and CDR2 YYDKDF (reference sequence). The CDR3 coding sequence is TGTGCCACCAGCGACGCGGGACAGCACTATGGCTACACCTTC. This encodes CATSDAGQHYGYTF.

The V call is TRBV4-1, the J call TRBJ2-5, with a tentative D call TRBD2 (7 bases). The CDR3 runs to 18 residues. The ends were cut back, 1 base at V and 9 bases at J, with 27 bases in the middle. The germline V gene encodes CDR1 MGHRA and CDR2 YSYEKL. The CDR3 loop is CASSQVGPTTFWEGAQYF. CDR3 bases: TGCGCCAGCAGCCAAGTAGGGCCAACTACGTTCTGGGAGGGGGCCCAGTACTTC.

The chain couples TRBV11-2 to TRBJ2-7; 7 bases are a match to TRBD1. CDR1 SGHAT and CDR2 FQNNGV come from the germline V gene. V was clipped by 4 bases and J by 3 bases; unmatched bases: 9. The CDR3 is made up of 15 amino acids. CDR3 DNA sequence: TGTGCCAGCAGCTCCCGGACAGGCACTTACTACGAGCAGTACTTC. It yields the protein CASSSRTGTYYEQYF.

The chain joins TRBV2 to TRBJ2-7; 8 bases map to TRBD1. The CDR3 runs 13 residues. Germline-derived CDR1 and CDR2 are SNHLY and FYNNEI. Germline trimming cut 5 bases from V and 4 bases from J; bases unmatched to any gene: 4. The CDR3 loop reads CASSPGGLYEQYF. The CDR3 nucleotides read TGTGCCAGCAGTCCAGGGGGCTTGTACGAGCAGTACTTC. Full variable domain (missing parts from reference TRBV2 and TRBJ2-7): EPEVTQTPSHQVTQMGQEVILRCVPISNHLYFYWYRQILGQKVEFLVSFYNNEISEKSEIFDDQFSVERPDGSNFTLKIRSTKLEDSAMYFCASSPGGLYEQYFGPGTRLTVT.

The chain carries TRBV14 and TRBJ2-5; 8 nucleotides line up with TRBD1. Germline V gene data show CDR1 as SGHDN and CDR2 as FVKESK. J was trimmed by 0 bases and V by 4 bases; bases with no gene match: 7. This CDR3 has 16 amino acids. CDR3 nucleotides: TGTGCCAGCAGCCTTGGGACAGGAGGCTACCAAGAGACCCAGTACTTC. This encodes CASSLGTGGYQETQYF.

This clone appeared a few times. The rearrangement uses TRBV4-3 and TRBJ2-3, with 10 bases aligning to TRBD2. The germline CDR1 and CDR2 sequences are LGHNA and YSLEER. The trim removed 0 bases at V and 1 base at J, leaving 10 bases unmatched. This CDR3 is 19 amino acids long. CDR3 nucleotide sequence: TGCGCCAGCAGCCAAGATGCCCTAGCGGGAGTAGGGGGCACAGATACGCAGTATTTT. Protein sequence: CASSQDALAGVGGTDTQYF.

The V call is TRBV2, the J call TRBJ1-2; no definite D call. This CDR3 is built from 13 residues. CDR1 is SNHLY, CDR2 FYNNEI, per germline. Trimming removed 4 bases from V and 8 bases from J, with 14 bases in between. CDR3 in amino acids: CASSAATVRGYTF. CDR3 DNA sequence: TGTGCCAGCAGTGCGGCGACGGTTAGGGGCTACACCTTC.

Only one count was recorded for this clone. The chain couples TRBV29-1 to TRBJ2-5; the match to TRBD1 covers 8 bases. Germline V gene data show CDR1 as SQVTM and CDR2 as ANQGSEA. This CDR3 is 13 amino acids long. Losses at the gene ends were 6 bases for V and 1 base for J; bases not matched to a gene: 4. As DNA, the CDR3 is TGCAGCGTCCACGGACAGGGCCAAGAGACCCAGTACTTC. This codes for CSVHGQGQETQYF.

CDR3 nucleotide sequence: TGTGCCAGCAGCCGACCTTTAGGAGGAGGGGGGTCTACGGAGCAGTACTTC. This translates into CASSRPLGGGGSTEQYF. The gene calls are TRBV5-6 and TRBJ2-7, with D perhaps TRBD1 or TRBD2 (6 bases each). The CDR3 runs 17 residues. The germline V gene has CDR1 SGHDT and CDR2 YYEEEE. V was clipped by 4 bases and J by 7 bases, with 27 bases between them.

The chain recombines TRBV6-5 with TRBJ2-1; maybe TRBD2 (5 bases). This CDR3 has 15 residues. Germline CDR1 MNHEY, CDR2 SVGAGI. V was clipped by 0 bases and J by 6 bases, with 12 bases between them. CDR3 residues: CASSYSRTGINEQFF. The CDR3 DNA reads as TGTGCCAGCAGTTACTCACGGACTGGCATCAATGAGCAGTTCTTC.

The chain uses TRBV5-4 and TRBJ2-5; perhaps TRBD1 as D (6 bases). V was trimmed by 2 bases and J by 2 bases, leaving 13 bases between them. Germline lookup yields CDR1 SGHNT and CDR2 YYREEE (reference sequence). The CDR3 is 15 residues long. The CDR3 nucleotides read TGTGCCAGCAGCTTTCAGACAGGCATTCAAGAGACCCAGTACTTC. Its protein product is CASSFQTGIQETQYF.

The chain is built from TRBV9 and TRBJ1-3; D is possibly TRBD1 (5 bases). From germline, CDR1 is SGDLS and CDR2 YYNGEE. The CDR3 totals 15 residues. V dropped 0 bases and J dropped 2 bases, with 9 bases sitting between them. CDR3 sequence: CASSVGPGTGNTIYF. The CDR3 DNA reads TGTGCCAGCAGCGTAGGGCCAGGGACTGGAAACACCATATATTTT.

The CDR3 coding sequence is TGTGCCAGTGCAAAACCAGGGGATCCCACAGATACGCAGTATTTT. It specifies CASAKPGDPTDTQYF. The gene calls are TRBV19 and TRBJ2-3, with D maybe TRBD1 (6 bases). The germline CDR1 and CDR2 sequences are LNHDA and SQIVND (reference sequence). The CDR3 is 15 residues long. Trimming shortened V by 8 bases and J by 2 bases, and 17 bases separated the two germline ends. Full variable domain (rest looked up from reference TRBV19 and TRBJ2-3): DGGITQSPKYLFRKEGQNVTLSCEQNLNHDAMYWYRQDPGQGLRLIYYSQIVNDFQKGDIAEGYSVSREKKESFPLTVTSAQKNPTAFYLCASAKPGDPTDTQYFGPGTRLTVL.

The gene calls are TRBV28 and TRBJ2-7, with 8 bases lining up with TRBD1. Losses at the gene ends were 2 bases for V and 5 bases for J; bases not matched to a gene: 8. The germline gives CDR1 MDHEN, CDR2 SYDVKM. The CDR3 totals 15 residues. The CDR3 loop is CASSLAAGGTNEQYF. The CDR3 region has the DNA TGTGCCAGCAGTTTAGCAGCAGGGGGCACTAACGAGCAGTACTTC.

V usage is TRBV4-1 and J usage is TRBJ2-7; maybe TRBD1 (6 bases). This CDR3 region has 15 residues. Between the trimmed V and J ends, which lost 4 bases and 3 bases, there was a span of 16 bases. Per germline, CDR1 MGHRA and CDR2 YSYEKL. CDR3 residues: CASSRTGRSDYEQYF. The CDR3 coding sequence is TGCGCCAGCAGCCGAACAGGGCGATCAGACTACGAGCAGTACTTC.